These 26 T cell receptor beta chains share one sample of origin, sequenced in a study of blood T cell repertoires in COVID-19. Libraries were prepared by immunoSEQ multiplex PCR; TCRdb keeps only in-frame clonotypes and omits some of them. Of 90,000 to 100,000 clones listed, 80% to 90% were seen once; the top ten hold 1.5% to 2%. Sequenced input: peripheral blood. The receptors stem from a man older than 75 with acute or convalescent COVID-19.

The CDR3 here is CASSLGGREGETQYF. CDR3 in DNA: TGTGCCAGCAGCTTAGGGGGCAGGGAAGGAGAGACCCAGTACTTC. V usage is TRBV7-2 and J usage is TRBJ2-5, with D tentatively TRBD1 (5 bases). Per germline, CDR1 SGHTA and CDR2 FQGNSA. Trimming took off 1 base at V and 4 bases at J, with 13 bases between the two ends. CDR3 length: 15 residues. The entire variable domain, with the rest obtained from reference TRBV7-2 and TRBJ2-5, is as follows: GAGVSQSPSNKVTEKGKDVELRCDPISGHTALYWYRQSLGQGLEFLIYFQGNSAPDKSGLPSDRFSAERTGGSVSTLTIQRTQQEDSAVYLCASSLGGREGETQYFGPGTRLLVL.

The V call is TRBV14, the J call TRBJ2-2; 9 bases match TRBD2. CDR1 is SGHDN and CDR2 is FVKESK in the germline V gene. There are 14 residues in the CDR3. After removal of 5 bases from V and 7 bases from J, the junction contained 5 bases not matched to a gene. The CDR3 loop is CASSLAGAVGELFF. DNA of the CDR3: TGTGCCAGCAGCTTAGCGGGAGCGGTCGGGGAGCTGTTTTTT.

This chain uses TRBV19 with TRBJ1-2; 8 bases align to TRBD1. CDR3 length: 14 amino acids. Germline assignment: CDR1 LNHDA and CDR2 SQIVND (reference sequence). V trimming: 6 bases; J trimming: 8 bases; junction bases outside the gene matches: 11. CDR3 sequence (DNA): TGTGCCAGTAGCCCCTGGACAGGGTTAAGGGGCTACACCTTC. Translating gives CASSPWTGLRGYTF.

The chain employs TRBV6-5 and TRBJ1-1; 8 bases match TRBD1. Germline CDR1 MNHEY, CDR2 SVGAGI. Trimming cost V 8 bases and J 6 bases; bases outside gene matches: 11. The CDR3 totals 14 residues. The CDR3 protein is CASGEDRVLAEAFF. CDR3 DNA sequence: TGTGCCAGCGGGGAGGACAGGGTTTTGGCTGAAGCTTTCTTT.

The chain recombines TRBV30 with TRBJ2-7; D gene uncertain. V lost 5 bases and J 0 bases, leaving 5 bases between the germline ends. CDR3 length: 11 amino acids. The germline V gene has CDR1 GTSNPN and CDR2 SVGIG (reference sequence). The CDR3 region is CAWRISYEQYF. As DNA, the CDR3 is TGTGCCTGGCGTATCTCCTACGAGCAGTACTTC.

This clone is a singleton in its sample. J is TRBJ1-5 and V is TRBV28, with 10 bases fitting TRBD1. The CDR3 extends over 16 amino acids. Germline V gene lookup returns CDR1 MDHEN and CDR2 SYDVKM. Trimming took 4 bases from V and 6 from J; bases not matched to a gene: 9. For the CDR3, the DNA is TGTGCCAGCAGTTCAACCCGACAGGGGGCATTTCAGCCCCAGCATTTT. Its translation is CASSSTRQGAFQPQHF.

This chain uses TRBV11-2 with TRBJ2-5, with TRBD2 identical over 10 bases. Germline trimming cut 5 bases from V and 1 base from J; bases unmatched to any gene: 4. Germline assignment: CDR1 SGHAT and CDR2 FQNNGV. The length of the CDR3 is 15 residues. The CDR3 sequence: CASSIRLAGQETQYF. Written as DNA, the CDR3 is TGTGCCAGCAGCATCCGACTAGCGGGCCAAGAGACCCAGTACTTC. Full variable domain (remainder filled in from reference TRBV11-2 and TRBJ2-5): EAGVAQSPRYKIIEKRQSVAFWCNPISGHATLYWYQQILGQGPKLLIQFQNNGVVDDSQLPKDRFSAERLKGVDSTLKIQPAKLEDSAVYLCASSIRLAGQETQYFGPGTRLLVL.

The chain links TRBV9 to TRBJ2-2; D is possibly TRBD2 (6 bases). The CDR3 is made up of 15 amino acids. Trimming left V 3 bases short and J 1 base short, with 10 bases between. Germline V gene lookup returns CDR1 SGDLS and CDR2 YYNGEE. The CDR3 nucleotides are TGTGCCAGCAGCGGTCATAGCGGGAACACCGGGGAGCTGTTTTTT. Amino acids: CASSGHSGNTGELFF.

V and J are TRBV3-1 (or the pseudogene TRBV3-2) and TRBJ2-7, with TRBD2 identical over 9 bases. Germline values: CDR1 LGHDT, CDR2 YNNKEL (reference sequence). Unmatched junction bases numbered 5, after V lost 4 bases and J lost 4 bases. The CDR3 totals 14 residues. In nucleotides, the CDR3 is TGTGCCAGCAGCCGGGGACTAGCTATATACGAGCAGTACTTC. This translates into CASSRGLAIYEQYF.

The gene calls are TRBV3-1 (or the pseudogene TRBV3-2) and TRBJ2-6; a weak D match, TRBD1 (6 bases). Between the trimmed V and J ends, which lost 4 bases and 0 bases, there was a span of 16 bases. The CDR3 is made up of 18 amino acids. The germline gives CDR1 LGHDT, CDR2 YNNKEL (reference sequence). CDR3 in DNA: TGTGCCAGCAGCCGCCCCAGGGGCCTACACTCTGGGGCCAACGTCCTGACTTTC. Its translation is CASSRPRGLHSGANVLTF.

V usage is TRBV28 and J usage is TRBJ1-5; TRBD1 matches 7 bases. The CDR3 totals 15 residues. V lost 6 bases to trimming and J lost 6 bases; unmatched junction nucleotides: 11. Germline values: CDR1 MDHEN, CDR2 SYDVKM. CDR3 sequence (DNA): TGTGCCAGCAGCCCCCGGGGCAGGGGGGTTCAGCCCCAGCATTTT. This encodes CASSPRGRGVQPQHF.

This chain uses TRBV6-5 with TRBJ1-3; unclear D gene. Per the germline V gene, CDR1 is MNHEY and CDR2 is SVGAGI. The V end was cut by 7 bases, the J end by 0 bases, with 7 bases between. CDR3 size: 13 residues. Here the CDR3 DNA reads TGTGCCAGCACCGGGTTCTCTGGAAACACCATATATTTT. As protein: CASTGFSGNTIYF.

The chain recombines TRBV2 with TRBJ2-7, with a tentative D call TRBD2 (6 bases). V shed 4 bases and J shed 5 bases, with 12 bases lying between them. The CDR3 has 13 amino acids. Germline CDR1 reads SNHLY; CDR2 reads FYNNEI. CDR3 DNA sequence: TGTGCCAGCAGTGTCGTGGCGGGACACGAGCAGTACTTC. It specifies CASSVVAGHEQYF.

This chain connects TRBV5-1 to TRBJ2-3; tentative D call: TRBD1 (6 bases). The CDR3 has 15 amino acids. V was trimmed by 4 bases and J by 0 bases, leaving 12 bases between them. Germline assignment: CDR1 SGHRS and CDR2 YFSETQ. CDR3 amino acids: CASSKDSSSTDTQYF. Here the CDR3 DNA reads TGCGCCAGCAGCAAGGACAGCTCTAGCACAGATACGCAGTATTTT. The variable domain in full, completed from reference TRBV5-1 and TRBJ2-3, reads KAGVTQTPRYLIKTRGQQVTLSCSPISGHRSVSWYQQTPGQGLQFLFEYFSETQRNKGNFPGRFSGRQFSNSRSEMNVSTLELGDSALYLCASSKDSSSTDTQYFGPGTRLTVL.

CDR3 DNA: TGTGCCAGCAGGTTACTAGCGGCAGATACGCAGTATTTT. Amino acids: CASRLLAADTQYF. The rearrangement links TRBV27 to TRBJ2-3; TRBD2 matches 8 bases. Germline V gene lookup returns CDR1 MNHEY and CDR2 SMNVEV (reference sequence). The CDR3 contains 13 residues. Losses at the gene ends were 6 bases for V and 4 bases for J; bases not matched to a gene: 3.

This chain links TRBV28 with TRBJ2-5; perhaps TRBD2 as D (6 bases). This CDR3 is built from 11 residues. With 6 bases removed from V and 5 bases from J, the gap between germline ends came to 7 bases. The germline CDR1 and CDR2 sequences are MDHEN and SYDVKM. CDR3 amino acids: CASREGETQYF. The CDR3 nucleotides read TGTGCCAGCAGGGAGGGGGAGACCCAGTACTTC.

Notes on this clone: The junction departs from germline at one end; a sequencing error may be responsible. The CDR3, as DNA: TGTGCCAGTAGCATAGCGGGAGTGGTTGATACGCAGTATTTT. Its translation is CASSIAGVVDTQYF. This sequence joins TRBV19 and TRBJ2-3; 9 bases agree with TRBD2. This CDR3 is 14 amino acids long. The V gene's germline CDR1 is LNHDA and CDR2 SQIVND (reference sequence).

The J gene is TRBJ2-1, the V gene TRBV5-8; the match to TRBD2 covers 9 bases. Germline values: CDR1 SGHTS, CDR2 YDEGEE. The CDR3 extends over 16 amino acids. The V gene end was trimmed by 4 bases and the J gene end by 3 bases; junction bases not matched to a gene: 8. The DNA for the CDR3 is TGTGCCAGCAGCACAAGACTAGCGGACCTCTACAATGAGCAGTTCTTC. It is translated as CASSTRLADLYNEQFF.

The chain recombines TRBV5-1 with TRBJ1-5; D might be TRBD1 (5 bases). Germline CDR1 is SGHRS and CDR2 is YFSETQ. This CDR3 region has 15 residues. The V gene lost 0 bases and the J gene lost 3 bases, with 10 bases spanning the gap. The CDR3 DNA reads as TGCGCCAGCAGCTTGGGGCAGGGCGACAATCAGCCCCAGCATTTT. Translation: CASSLGQGDNQPQHF.

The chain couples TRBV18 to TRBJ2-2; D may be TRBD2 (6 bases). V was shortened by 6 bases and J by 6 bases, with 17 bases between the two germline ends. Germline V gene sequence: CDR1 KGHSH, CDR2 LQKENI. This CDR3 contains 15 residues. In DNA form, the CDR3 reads TGTGCCAGCTCGCAAAACCCTGGGACTGCCGGGGAGCTGTTTTTT. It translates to CASSQNPGTAGELFF.

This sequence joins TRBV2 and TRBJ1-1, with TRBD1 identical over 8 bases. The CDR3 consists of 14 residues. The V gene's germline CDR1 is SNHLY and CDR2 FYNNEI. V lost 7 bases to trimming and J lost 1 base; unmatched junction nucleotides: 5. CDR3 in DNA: TGTGCCAGCATTAAAGGGACAGGGAACACTGAAGCTTTCTTT. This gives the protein CASIKGTGNTEAFF.

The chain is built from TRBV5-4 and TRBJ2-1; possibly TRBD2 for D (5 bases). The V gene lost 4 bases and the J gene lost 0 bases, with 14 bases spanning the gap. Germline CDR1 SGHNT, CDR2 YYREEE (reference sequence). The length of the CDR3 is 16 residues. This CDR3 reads CASSPGLLSSYNEQFF. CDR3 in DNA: TGTGCCAGCAGCCCTGGACTCTTGAGCTCCTACAATGAGCAGTTCTTC.

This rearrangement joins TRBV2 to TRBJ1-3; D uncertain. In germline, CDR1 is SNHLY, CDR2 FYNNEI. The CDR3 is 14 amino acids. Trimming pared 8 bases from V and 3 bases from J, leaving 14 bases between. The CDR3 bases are TGTGCCAGCGGGCTGGGTGGAAATGGAAACACCATATATTTT. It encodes CASGLGGNGNTIYF. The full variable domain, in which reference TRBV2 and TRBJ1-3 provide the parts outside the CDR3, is EPEVTQTPSHQVTQMGQEVILRCVPISNHLYFYWYRQILGQKVEFLVSFYNNEISEKSEIFDDQFSVERPDGSNFTLKIRSTKLEDSAMYFCASGLGGNGNTIYFGEGSWLTVV.

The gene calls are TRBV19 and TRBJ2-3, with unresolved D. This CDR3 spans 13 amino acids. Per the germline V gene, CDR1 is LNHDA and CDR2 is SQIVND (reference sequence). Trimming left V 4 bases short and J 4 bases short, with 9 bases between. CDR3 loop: CASSRGLPDTQYF. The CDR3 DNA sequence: TGTGCCAGTAGTAGAGGTTTACCAGATACGCAGTATTTT.

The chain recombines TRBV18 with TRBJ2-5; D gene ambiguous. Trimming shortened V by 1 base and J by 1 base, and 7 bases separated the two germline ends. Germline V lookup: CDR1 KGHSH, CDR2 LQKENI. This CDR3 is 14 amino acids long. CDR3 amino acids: CASSPLYSQETQYF. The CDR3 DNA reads TGTGCCAGCTCACCACTGTACAGCCAAGAGACCCAGTACTTC.

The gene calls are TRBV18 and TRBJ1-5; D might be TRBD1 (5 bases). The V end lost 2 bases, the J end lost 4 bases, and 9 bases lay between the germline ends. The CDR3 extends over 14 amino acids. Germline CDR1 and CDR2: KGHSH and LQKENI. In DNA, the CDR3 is TGTGCCAGCTCACCAGCAGACAGTAATCAGCCCCAGCATTTT. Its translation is CASSPADSNQPQHF.